The rows below give T cell receptor beta chains drawn from one sample of a study of PD-1 blockade in classical Hodgkin lymphoma. The repertoire was sequenced with immunoSEQ multiplex PCR; TCRdb's copy has only in-frame clones and lacks some. The sample includes about 29,000 clones, 85% of them seen just once. The sequencing here drew on CD4+ T cells from blood, taken at baseline. The receptors originated from a human donor with classical Hodgkin lymphoma. Each CDR3 is given with its conserved first and last residue. Fields, in order: clone size, D gene, V gene, J gene, CDR3 DNA, CDR3 protein. A D gene is named only where the DNA matches it firmly. Rows may omit the clone size; those that give it use once, few, many or a size class.

abundance: NA; d_gene: TRBD2; v_gene: TRBV5-1; j_gene: TRBJ2-3; CDR3nt: TGCGCCAGCAGCTTGGTAGTTTTGGGACTAGCGGGAGGGCCCCCCACAGATACGCAGTATTTT; CDR3aa: CASSLVVLGLAGGPPTDTQYF
abundance: NA; d_gene: NA; v_gene: TRBV5-5; j_gene: TRBJ2-1; CDR3nt: TGTGCCAGCAGCTTGAACACGGGAGTGGGTGAGCAGTTCTTC; CDR3aa: CASSLNTGVGEQFF
abundance: NA; d_gene: TRBD1; v_gene: TRBV2; j_gene: TRBJ2-3; CDR3nt: TGTGCCAGCAGTGTACAGGGGATTGGCACAGATACGCAGTATTTT; CDR3aa: CASSVQGIGTDTQYF
abundance: NA; d_gene: NA; v_gene: TRBV6-1; j_gene: TRBJ1-3; CDR3nt: TGTGCCAGCAGTGAAGCCAGGGATGGAAACACCATATATTTT; CDR3aa: CASSEARDGNTIYF
abundance: NA; d_gene: NA; v_gene: TRBV18; j_gene: TRBJ1-5; CDR3nt: TGTGCCAGCTCACTCACGACCACAGGGACAAATCAGCCCCAGCATTTT; CDR3aa: CASSLTTTGTNQPQHF
abundance: once; d_gene: TRBD2; v_gene: TRBV27; j_gene: TRBJ2-1; CDR3nt: TGTGCCAGCAGTTTGTATCCCATTGCTTTAGCGGGAGAGGTTAATGAGCAGTTCTTC; CDR3aa: CASSLYPIALAGEVNEQFF
abundance: NA; d_gene: NA; v_gene: TRBV5-4; j_gene: TRBJ1-5; CDR3nt: TGTGCCAGCAGCTTGGGTAGCAATCAGCCCCAGCATTTT; CDR3aa: CASSLGSNQPQHF
abundance: NA; d_gene: TRBD1; v_gene: TRBV6-5; j_gene: TRBJ2-2; CDR3nt: TGTGCCAGCAATCCTCGGGACAGGTTTGCCGGGGAGCTGTTTTTT; CDR3aa: CASNPRDRFAGELFF
abundance: NA; d_gene: NA; v_gene: TRBV11-2; j_gene: TRBJ1-5; CDR3nt: TGTGCCAGCAGCTCTCTCGGGATGGGAGGAGGTCAGCCCCAGCATTTT; CDR3aa: CASSSLGMGGGQPQHF
abundance: NA; d_gene: NA; v_gene: TRBV6-6; j_gene: TRBJ1-1; CDR3nt: TGTGCCAGCAGTTACGTGACAGGGAACACTGAAGCTTTCTTT; CDR3aa: CASSYVTGNTEAFF
abundance: NA; d_gene: NA; v_gene: TRBV2; j_gene: TRBJ2-1; CDR3nt: TGTGCCAGCAGTGAGGGCGGTTTTCAGTTCTTC; CDR3aa: CASSEGGFQFF
abundance: NA; d_gene: NA; v_gene: TRBV2; j_gene: TRBJ2-7; CDR3nt: TGTGCCAGCGGGGAGTTCTACGAGCAGTACTTC; CDR3aa: CASGEFYEQYF
abundance: NA; d_gene: TRBD1; v_gene: TRBV28; j_gene: TRBJ1-2; CDR3nt: TGTGCCAGCAGTTCCGCCGGGACAGAGCCTAGAGCTAACTATGGCTACACCTTC; CDR3aa: CASSSAGTEPRANYGYTF
abundance: NA; d_gene: NA; v_gene: TRBV20-1; j_gene: TRBJ2-7; CDR3nt: TGCAGTGGCAGGAGCGACGAGCAGTACTTC; CDR3aa: CSGRSDEQYF
abundance: few; d_gene: NA; v_gene: TRBV4-2; j_gene: TRBJ1-2; CDR3nt: TGTGCCAGCAGCCAAGAATCGGTCAGGGATGCTGCTAACTATGGCTACACCTTC; CDR3aa: CASSQESVRDAANYGYTF
abundance: NA; d_gene: TRBD1; v_gene: TRBV5-5; j_gene: TRBJ1-5; CDR3nt: TGTGCCAGCAGCTGGGGACAGATCAATCAGCCCCAGCATTTT; CDR3aa: CASSWGQINQPQHF
abundance: NA; d_gene: NA; v_gene: TRBV6-4; j_gene: TRBJ1-1; CDR3nt: TGTGCCAGCAGTGCGGCCGGGGATGGTGAAGCTTTCTTT; CDR3aa: CASSAAGDGEAFF